This section outlines one TCR beta chain sequence together with its context. Antigen specificity is unknown. The TCR library protocol was used to attach unique molecular identifiers. These identifiers were attached to individual cDNA molecules. TCRdb analysed the 5' RACE reads with MiXCR anew, one entry per CDR3 protein. The profile shows tens of thousands of distinct CDR3 sequences, about 7.1% of them singletons. This specimen belongs to a study of early T cells in non-severe SARS-CoV-2 infection. About the research overall: Sequencing input comprised bulk RNA from unsorted whole blood; chain pairing was not available.

Germline V gene data show CDR1 as SGDLS and CDR2 as YYNGEE. This CDR3 region has 18 residues. The V end lost 0 bases, the J end lost 2 bases, and 15 bases lay between the germline ends. General study findings and limits: Private and CD4 specificities were missed by VDJdb matching, skewed to anti-spike CD8.

This specimen was whole blood, taken at baseline. The chain is built from TRBV9 and TRBJ2-6; no reliable D call. This clonotype was sampled from an adult who was a healthcare worker with PCR-confirmed SARS-CoV-2 infection or an uninfected control (not recorded which). The CDR3 nucleotides are TGTGCCAGCAGCGTAGCTTCTACTACAAGGGCTGGGGCCAACGTCCTGACTTTC. It codes for CASSVASTTRAGANVLTF. Complete variable domain (other parts from reference TRBV9 and TRBJ2-6): DSGVTQTPKHLITATGQRVTLRCSPRSGDLSVYWYQQSLDQGLQFLIQYYNGEERAKGNILERFSAQQFPDLHSELNLSSLELGDSALYFCASSVASTTRAGANVLTFGAGSRLTVL.